The 22 T cell receptor beta chains given below trace back to one sample, sequenced in a study of spatial heterogeneity in lung cancer. Time point denoted: sample taken at primary tumor resection. One entry per CDR3 protein, called by TCRdb with MiXCR from the 5' RACE reads. The sample lists roughly 39,000 distinct CDR3 sequences; 7.5% to 8% were seen once. The specimen was PBMCs, collected at surgery. These receptor sequences come from a male donor with early-stage non-small cell lung cancer.

On this clonotype: Given a much more abundant clone one base away, this may be a read error. In DNA form, the CDR3 reads TGTGCCCGGAGTGTACTTGCCCTGAGAGGAACTGAAGCTTTCTTT. It encodes CARSVLALRGTEAFF. This sequence joins TRBV30 and TRBJ1-1; D gene unclear. The CDR3 loop spans 15 amino acids. Per the germline V gene, CDR1 is GTSNPN and CDR2 is SVGIG (reference sequence).

The rearrangement uses TRBV12-3 or TRBV12-4 and TRBJ1-5; 10 bases fit TRBD1. The J segment lost 7 bases and the V segment lost 4 bases, leaving 10 bases of the junction unmatched. This CDR3 region has 16 residues. The CDR3 loop is CASSSGTGVIGQPQHF. In nucleotides, the CDR3 is TGTGCCAGCAGTTCAGGGACAGGGGTGATCGGACAGCCCCAGCATTTT.

The V call is TRBV24-1, the J call TRBJ2-5, with 10 bases identical to TRBD2. The V gene end was trimmed by 3 bases and the J gene end by 3 bases; junction bases not matched to a gene: 3. The CDR3 runs to 15 residues. CDR1 is KGHDR and CDR2 is SFDVKD in the germline V gene. This chain's CDR3 is CATSDLAGAKETQYF. CDR3 sequence (DNA): TGTGCCACCAGTGATCTAGCGGGAGCGAAAGAGACCCAGTACTTC.

V usage is TRBV6-5 and J usage is TRBJ2-3; D may correspond to TRBD1 or TRBD2 (6 bases each). With 3 bases removed from V and 5 bases from J, the gap between germline ends came to 15 bases. Germline CDR1 and CDR2: MNHEY and SVGAGI. This CDR3 is 15 amino acids long. CDR3 nucleotides: TGTGCCAGCAGTTATTTCCGGGGGCCAAAAGATACGCAGTATTTT. This encodes CASSYFRGPKDTQYF.

This clonotype has more than one count but fewer than ten. V is TRBV20-1 and J is TRBJ2-7, with D tentatively TRBD2 (6 bases). CDR3 length: 12 residues. In germline, CDR1 is DFQATT, CDR2 SNEGSKA (reference sequence). Trimming took off 3 bases at V and 5 bases at J, with 11 bases between the two ends. The CDR3 here is CSASGSGHEQYV. DNA for the CDR3: TGCAGTGCTAGCGGGAGTGGACACGAGCAGTACGTC.

This clonotype was observed many times. The chain links TRBV6-2 or TRBV6-3 to TRBJ1-5, with 10 bases that match TRBD1. This CDR3 spans 16 amino acids. Losses at the gene ends were 2 bases for V and 6 bases for J; bases not matched to a gene: 7. Germline loops: CDR1 MNHEY, CDR2 SVGEGT. CDR3 DNA: TGTGCCAGCAGTTACGCCCCCGGGACAGGGGTTCAGCCCCAGCATTTT. It translates to CASSYAPGTGVQPQHF.

This clonotype was detected only a few times. The chain carries TRBV5-1 and TRBJ2-6; TRBD1 agrees at 7 bases. V lost 4 bases to trimming and J lost 0 bases; unmatched junction nucleotides: 7. This CDR3 comprises 17 residues. Looked up from germline, CDR1 is SGHRS and CDR2 is YFSETQ. The CDR3 region has the DNA TGCGCCAGCAGCGGGGGACAGCGGATCTCTGGGGCCAACGTCCTGACTTTC. Translation: CASSGGQRISGANVLTF. Drawing the rest from reference TRBV5-1 and TRBJ2-6, the complete variable domain is KAGVTQTPRYLIKTRGQQVTLSCSPISGHRSVSWYQQTPGQGLQFLFEYFSETQRNKGNFPGRFSGRQFSNSRSEMNVSTLELGDSALYLCASSGGQRISGANVLTFGAGSRLTVL.

This clonotype appeared a few times. V is TRBV18 and J is TRBJ1-2; the D is unclear. Looked up from germline, CDR1 is KGHSH and CDR2 is LQKENI. V lost 0 bases, J lost 8 bases, and 13 bases lay in between. This CDR3 comprises 14 residues. Here the CDR3 DNA reads TGTGCCAGCTCACCACCGGTCTGGGGAAACGGCTACACCTTC. Its protein product is CASSPPVWGNGYTF.

The chain couples TRBV30 to TRBJ2-3; D possibly corresponds to TRBD2 (6 bases). The CDR3 runs 14 residues. The V gene lost 0 bases and the J gene lost 4 bases, with 11 bases spanning the gap. Germline V CDR1 and CDR2: GTSNPN, SVGIG (reference sequence). Written as DNA, the CDR3 is TGTGCCTGGAGTGTATCCAGCGGGTCAGATACGCAGTATTTT. Its translation: CAWSVSSGSDTQYF.

The V call is TRBV7-9, the J call TRBJ2-5; tentative D call: TRBD2 (5 bases). V shed 5 bases and J shed 4 bases, with 14 bases lying between them. There are 14 residues in the CDR3. Germline V gene data show CDR1 as SEHNR and CDR2 as FQNEAQ (reference sequence). The DNA for the CDR3 is TGTGCCAGCAGCCAACTAGAGTACGTAGAGACCCAGTACTTC. Translated: CASSQLEYVETQYF.

This clonotype was observed at least ten times. The chain carries TRBV4-3 and TRBJ1-6; TRBD1 matches 7 bases. The CDR3 consists of 14 residues. The trim removed 3 bases at V and 6 bases at J, leaving 2 bases unmatched. Germline CDR1 and CDR2: LGHNA and YSLEER. CDR3 bases: TGCGCCAGCAGCCAGGGACAGACTAATTCACCCCTCCACTTT. It is translated as CASSQGQTNSPLHF.

Note on this clonotype: This likely comes from a read error, as the CDR3 has no conserved phenylalanine or tryptophan at its end. The V and J genes are TRBV4-1 and TRBJ2-2; 9 nucleotides align to TRBD1. J lost 1 base, V lost 2 bases, and 5 bases had no gene match. This CDR3 has 17 residues. The germline CDR1 and CDR2 sequences are MGHRA and YSYEKL. CDR3 amino acids: CASSQQTGGRNTGELFS. For the CDR3, the DNA is TGCGCCAGCAGCCAACAAACAGGGGGCCGGAACACCGGGGAGCTGTTTTCT.

This clonotype was seen many times. This chain connects TRBV20-1 to TRBJ2-7; 8 positions match TRBD1. V dropped 5 bases and J dropped 3; count of bases not matched to a gene: 6. Germline values: CDR1 DFQATT, CDR2 SNEGSKA (reference sequence). The CDR3 consists of 13 residues. The CDR3 reads CSAQGAPSYEQYF. The DNA of the CDR3 is TGCAGTGCTCAGGGGGCACCGAGCTACGAGCAGTACTTC.

This clonotype was picked up a small number of times. The rearrangement joins TRBV19 to TRBJ2-1; D is possibly TRBD2 (6 bases). CDR3 length: 13 amino acids. The V end lost 4 bases, the J end lost 9 bases, and 13 bases lay between the germline ends. From germline, CDR1 is LNHDA and CDR2 SQIVND (reference sequence). The CDR3 here is CASSTPGLGEQFF. In DNA, the CDR3 is TGTGCCAGTAGTACCCCGGGACTTGGTGAGCAGTTCTTC.

Many counts were recorded for this clonotype. This chain uses TRBV9 with TRBJ1-1, with D hard to call. Between the trimmed V and J ends, which lost 0 bases and 1 base, there was a span of 7 bases. This CDR3 is 14 amino acids long. Germline V gives CDR1 SGDLS, CDR2 YYNGEE. In DNA form, the CDR3 reads TGTGCCAGCAGCGTAGATGTCTCGAACACTGAAGCTTTCTTT. Protein: CASSVDVSNTEAFF.

The chain is built from TRBV3-1 and TRBJ1-2; D remains unclear. The CDR3 has 15 amino acids. Germline-derived CDR1 and CDR2 are LGHDT and YNNKEL (reference sequence). Trimming took 0 bases from V and 3 from J, leaving 11 bases between them. The CDR3 region has the DNA TGTGCCAGCAGCCAAGATCAGGAGGGCTACTATGGCTACACCTTC. As protein: CASSQDQEGYYGYTF.

This clonotype was recorded at least ten times. At one end, the junction sequence differs from germline, possibly due to a read error. J is TRBJ2-1 and V is TRBV7-7, with D possibly TRBD2 on 6 matching bases. Germline V gene data show CDR1 as SSHAT and CDR2 as FNYEAQ (reference sequence). This CDR3 spans 13 amino acids. The CDR3 loop is CASSLAELDEQFF. In DNA, the CDR3 is TGTGCTAGCAGCTTAGCGGAACTTGATGAGCAGTTCTTC.

This clonotype was seen at least ten times. V is TRBV27 and J is TRBJ2-1; 7 bases agree with TRBD2. Trimming removed 5 bases from V and 6 bases from J; junction bases left unmatched: 7. The germline gives CDR1 MNHEY, CDR2 SMNVEV (reference sequence). This CDR3 comprises 14 residues. The CDR3 protein is CASSEVTSSNEQFF. CDR3 bases: TGTGCCAGCAGTGAGGTGACTAGCTCCAATGAGCAGTTCTTC.

This clonotype has just a few counts. The chain couples TRBV20-1 to TRBJ2-2; 11 nucleotides align to TRBD2. V dropped 6 bases and J dropped 5; count of bases not matched to a gene: 11. The CDR3 contains 16 residues. Germline lookup yields CDR1 DFQATT and CDR2 SNEGSKA (reference sequence). CDR3 nucleotides: TGCAGTGCGGTAGCGGGAGGGGCAGTCGGGACCGGGGAGCTGTTTTTT. Translated: CSAVAGGAVGTGELFF.

There are many counts of this clonotype. J is TRBJ2-3 and V is TRBV27; D could derive from TRBD1 or TRBD2 (5 bases each). Germline lookup yields CDR1 MNHEY and CDR2 SMNVEV (reference sequence). This CDR3 region has 14 residues. Trimming took off 7 bases at V and 3 bases at J, with 14 bases between the two ends. The CDR3 DNA sequence: TGTGCCAGCAATGTGGGGACCCCTACAGATACGCAGTATTTT. Translation gives CASNVGTPTDTQYF.

This clonotype was found a few times. The J gene is TRBJ1-1, the V gene TRBV12-3 or TRBV12-4; maybe TRBD1 (5 bases). V was pared by 7 bases and J by 5 bases, with 17 bases between. This CDR3 has 14 amino acids. The CDR3 is CASTTSGTRTEAFF. As DNA, the CDR3 is TGTGCCAGCACCACCTCAGGGACCCGGACTGAAGCTTTCTTT.

This chain links TRBV7-3 with TRBJ2-2; 7 bases align to TRBD2. The CDR3 totals 14 residues. V lost 1 base to trimming and J lost 6 bases; unmatched junction nucleotides: 2. CDR1 is SGHTA, CDR2 FQGTGA, per germline. The CDR3 is CASSLSLAAGELFF. CDR3 bases: TGTGCCAGCAGCTTAAGCCTAGCGGCCGGGGAGCTGTTTTTT.